The following is a T cell receptor (beta chain) sequence with its context. Its target is unknown. Use of 60 Vbeta and 13 Jbeta primers characterized the PCR. Using immunoSEQ multiplex PCR, the repertoire was profiled, and TCRdb retains in-frame clones only, with some absent. The sample yields 150,000 to 200,000 clones, 83% seen once. The source of the sample is a study of cytomegalovirus exposure and HLA in healthy donors. Study findings and constraints: Across all donors, roughly uniform sequencing depth was an assumption of the presence/absence analyses. Common viral pathogens were later found to be apparently linked to several of the most significant clusters.

At the time of sampling, donors were nominally healthy, though unrecorded immune exposures were likely. The clonotype was recovered from a man aged 50 to 59 in good health and CMV-seronegative. The sample taken for sequencing was PBMCs.

As DNA, the CDR3 is TGTGCCAGCAGTAAGACTAGCGTAAACTACGAGCAGTACTTC. This translates into CASSKTSVNYEQYF. The V call is TRBV28, the J call TRBJ2-7; 8 bases match TRBD2. Per the germline V gene, CDR1 is MDHEN and CDR2 is SYDVKM. CDR3 length: 14 residues. V lost 5 bases and J lost 3; bases outside the gene matches: 6.